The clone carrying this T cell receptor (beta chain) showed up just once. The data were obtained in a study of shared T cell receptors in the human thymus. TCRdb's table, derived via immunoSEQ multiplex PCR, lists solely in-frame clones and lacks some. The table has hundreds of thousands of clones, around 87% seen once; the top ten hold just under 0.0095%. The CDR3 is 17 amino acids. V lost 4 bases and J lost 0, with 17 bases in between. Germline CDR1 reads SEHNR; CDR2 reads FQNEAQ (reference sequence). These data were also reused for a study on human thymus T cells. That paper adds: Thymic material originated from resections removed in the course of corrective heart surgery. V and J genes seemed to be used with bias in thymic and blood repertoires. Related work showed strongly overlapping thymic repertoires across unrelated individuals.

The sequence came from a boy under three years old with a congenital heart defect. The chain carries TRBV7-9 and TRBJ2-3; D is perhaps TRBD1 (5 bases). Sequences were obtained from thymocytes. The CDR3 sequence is CASSCPFGAISTDTQYF. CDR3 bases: TGTGCCAGCAGCTGCCCCTTTGGGGCGATAAGCACAGATACGCAGTATTTT.